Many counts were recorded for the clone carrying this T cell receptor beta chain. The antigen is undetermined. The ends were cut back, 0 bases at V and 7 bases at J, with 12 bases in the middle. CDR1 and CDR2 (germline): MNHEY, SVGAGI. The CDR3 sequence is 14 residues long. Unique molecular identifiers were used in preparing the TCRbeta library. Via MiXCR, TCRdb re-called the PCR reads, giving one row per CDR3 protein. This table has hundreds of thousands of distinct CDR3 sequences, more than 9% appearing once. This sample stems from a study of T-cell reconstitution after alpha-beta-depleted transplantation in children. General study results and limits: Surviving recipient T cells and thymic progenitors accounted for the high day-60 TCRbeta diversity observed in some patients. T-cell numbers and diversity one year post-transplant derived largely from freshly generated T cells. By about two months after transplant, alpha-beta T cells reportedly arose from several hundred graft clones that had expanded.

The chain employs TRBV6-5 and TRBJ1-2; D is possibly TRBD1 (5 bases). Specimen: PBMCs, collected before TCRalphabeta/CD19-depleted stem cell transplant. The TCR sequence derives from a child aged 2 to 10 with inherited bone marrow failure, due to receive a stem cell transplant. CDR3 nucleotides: TGTGCCAGCAGTTACTCGTTGGGTACAGGTGGCTACACCTTC. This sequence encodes CASSYSLGTGGYTF.